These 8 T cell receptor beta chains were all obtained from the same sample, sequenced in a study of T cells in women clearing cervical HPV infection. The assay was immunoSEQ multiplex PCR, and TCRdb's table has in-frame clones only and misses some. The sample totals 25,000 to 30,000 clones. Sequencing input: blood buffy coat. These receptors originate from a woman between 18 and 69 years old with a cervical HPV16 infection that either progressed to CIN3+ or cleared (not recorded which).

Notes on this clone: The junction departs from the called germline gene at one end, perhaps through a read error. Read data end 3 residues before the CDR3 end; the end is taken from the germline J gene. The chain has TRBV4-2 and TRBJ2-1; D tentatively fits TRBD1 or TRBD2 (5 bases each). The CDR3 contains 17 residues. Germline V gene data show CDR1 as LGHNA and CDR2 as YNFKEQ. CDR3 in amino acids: CASSQQSAGSSYNEQFF. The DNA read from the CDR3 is TGCGCCAGCAGCCAACAATCAGCAGGGAGCTCCTACAATGAG.

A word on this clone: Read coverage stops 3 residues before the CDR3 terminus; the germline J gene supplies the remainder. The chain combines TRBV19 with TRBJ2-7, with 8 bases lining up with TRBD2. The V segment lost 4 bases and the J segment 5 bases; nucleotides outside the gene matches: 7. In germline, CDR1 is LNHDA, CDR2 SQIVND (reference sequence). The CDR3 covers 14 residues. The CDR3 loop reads CASSSGGPVDEQYF. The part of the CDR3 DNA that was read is TGTGCCAGTAGTAGCGGGGGGCCGGTGGACGAG.

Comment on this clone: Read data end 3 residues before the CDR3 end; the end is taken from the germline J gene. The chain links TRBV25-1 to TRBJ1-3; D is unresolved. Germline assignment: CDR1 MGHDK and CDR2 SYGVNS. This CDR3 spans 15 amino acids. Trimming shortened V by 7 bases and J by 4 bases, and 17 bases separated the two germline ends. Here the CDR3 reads CASTPTPGSGNTIYF. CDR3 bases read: TGTGCCAGCACCCCAACCCCGGGGTCCGGAAACACC.

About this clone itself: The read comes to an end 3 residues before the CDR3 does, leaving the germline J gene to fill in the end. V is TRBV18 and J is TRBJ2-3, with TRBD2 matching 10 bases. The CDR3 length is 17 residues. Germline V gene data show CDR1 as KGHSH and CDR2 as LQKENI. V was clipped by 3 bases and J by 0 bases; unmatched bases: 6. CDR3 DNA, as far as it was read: TGTGCCAGCTCACCTCTCACTAGCGGGGCAAGCACAGATACG. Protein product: CASSPLTSGASTDT. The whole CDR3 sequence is CASSPLTSGASTDTQYF.

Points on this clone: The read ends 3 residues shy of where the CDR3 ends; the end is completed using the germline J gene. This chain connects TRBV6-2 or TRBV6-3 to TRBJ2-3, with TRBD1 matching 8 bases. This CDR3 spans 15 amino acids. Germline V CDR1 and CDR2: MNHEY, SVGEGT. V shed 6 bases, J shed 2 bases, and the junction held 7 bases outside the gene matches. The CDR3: CASSPGQGTTDTQYF. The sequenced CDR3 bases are TGTGCCAGCAGCCCCGGACAGGGAACCACAGATACG.

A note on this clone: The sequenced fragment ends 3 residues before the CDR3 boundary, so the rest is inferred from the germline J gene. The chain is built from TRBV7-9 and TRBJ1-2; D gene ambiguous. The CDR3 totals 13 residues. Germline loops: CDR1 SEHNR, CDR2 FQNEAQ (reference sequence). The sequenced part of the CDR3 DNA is TGTGCCAGCAGCTCTCCTGAATCCTACGAC. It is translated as CASSSPESYD. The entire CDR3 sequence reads CASSSPESYDYTF.

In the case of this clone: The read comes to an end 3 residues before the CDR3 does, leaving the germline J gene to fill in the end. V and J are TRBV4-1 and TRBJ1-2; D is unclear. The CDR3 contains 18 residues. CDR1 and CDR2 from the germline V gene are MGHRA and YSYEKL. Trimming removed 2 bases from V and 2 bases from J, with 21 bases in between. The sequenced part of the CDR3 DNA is TGCGCCAGCAGCCAAACCGGCCTTCAGGAAACCATAAACTATGGC. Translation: CASSQTGLQETINYG. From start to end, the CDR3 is CASSQTGLQETINYGYTF.

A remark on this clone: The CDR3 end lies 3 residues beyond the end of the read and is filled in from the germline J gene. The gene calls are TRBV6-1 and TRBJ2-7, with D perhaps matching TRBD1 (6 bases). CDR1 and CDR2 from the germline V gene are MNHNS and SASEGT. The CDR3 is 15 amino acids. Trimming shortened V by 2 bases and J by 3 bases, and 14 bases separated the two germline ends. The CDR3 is CASSERDTNYYEQYF. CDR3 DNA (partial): TGTGCCAGCAGTGAACGGGACACCAACTACTACGAG.